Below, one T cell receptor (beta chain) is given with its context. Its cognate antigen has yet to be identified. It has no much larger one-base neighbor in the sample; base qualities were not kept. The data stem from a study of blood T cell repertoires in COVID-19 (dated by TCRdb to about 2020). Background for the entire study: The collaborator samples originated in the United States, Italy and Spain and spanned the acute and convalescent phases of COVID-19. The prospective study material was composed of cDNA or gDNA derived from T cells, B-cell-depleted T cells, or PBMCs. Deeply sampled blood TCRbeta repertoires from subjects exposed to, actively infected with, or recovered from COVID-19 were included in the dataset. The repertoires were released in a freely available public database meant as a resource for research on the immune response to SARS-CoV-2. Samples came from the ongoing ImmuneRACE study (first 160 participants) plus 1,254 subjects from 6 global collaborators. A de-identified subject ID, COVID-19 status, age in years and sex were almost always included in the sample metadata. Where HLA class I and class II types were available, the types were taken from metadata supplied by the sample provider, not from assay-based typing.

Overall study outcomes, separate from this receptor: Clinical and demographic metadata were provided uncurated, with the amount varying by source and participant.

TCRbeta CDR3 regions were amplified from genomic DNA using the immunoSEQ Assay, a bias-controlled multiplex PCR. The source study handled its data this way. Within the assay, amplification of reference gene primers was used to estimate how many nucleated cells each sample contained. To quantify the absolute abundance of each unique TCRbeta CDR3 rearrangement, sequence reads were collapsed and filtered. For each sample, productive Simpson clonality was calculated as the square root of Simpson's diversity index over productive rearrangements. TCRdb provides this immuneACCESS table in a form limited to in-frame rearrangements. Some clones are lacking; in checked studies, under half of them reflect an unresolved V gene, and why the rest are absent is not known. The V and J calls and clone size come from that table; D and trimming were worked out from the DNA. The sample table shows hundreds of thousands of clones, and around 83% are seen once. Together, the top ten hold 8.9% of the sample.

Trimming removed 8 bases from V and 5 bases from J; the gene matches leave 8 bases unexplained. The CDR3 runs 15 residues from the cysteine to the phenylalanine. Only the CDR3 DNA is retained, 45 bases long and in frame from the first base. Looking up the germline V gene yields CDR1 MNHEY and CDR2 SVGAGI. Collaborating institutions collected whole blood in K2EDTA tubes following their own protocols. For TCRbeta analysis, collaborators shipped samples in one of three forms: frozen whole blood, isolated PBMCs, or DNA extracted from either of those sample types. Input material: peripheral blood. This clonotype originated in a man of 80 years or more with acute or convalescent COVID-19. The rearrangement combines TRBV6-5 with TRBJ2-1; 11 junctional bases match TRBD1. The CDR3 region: CASGSGTGGDNEQFF. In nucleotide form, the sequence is TGTGCCAGCGGATCCGGGACAGGGGGGGACAATGAGCAGTTCTTC.